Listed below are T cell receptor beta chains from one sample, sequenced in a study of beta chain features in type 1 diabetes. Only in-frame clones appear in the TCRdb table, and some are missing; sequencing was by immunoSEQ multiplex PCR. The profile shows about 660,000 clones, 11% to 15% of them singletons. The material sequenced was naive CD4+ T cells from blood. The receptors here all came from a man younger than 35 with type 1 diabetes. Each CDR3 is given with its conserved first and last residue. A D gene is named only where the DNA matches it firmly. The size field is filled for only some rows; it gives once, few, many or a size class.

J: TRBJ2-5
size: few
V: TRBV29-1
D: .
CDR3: CSATGGETQYF
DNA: TGCAGCGCAACGGGGGGCGAGACCCAGTACTTC

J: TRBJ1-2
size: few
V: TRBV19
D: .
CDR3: CASRPPRQNFYGYTF
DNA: TGTGCCAGTAGACCTCCTCGACAGAACTTCTATGGCTACACCTTC

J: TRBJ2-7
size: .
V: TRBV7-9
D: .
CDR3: CASSLHGTYEQYF
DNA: TGTGCCAGCAGCCTTCATGGCACCTACGAGCAGTACTTC

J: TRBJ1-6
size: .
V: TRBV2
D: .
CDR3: CASSWDTAYNSPLHF
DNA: TGTGCCAGCAGTTGGGACACTGCGTATAATTCACCCCTCCACTTT

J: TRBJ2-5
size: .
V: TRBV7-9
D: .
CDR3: CASSTRPQTQYF
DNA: TGTGCCAGCAGCACCCGCCCGCAGACCCAGTACTTC

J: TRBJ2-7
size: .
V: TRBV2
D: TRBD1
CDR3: CASSRETGALEQYF
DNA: TGTGCCAGCAGTCGGGAGACAGGGGCCCTCGAGCAGTACTTC

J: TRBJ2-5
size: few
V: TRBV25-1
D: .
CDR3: CASSEFGESGETQYF
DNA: TGTGCCAGCAGTGAATTTGGGGAATCGGGGGAGACCCAGTACTTC

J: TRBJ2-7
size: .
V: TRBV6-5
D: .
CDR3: CASSYSLSGAYEQYF
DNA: TGTGCCAGCAGTTACTCTCTAAGCGGTGCGTACGAGCAGTACTTC

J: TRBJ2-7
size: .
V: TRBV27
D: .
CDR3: CASSPYEQYF
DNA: TGTGCCAGCAGCCCGTACGAGCAGTACTTC

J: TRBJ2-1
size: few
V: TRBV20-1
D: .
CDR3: CSARGLLQFF
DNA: TGCAGTGCTAGGGGACTCCTTCAGTTCTTC

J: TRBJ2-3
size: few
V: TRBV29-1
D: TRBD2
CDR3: CSVEGGSQFFFADTQYF
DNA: TGCAGCGTTGAAGGCGGGAGTCAGTTTTTTTTTGCAGATACGCAGTATTTT

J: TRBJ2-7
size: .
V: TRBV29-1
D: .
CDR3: CSVAGAGDIYEQYF
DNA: TGCAGCGTTGCGGGGGCGGGAGATATCTACGAGCAGTACTTC

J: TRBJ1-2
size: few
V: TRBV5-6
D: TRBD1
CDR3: CASSQTGNYGYTF
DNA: TGTGCCAGCAGCCAGACAGGGAACTATGGCTACACCTTC

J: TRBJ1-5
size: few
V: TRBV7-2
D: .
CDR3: CASSLVDSNQPQHF
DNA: TGTGCCAGCAGCTTAGTTGATAGCAATCAGCCCCAGCATTTT

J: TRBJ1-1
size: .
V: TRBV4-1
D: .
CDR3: CASSQPTGRPYGTEAFF
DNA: TGCGCCAGCAGCCAACCCACCGGGAGGCCCTACGGGACTGAAGCTTTCTTT

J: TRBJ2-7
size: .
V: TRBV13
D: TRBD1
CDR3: CASRLGQGSSYEQYF
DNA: TGTGCCAGTAGACTAGGACAGGGGAGCTCCTACGAGCAGTACTTC

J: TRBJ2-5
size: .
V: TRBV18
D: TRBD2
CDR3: CASSPPTEAGAQYF
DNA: TGTGCCAGCTCACCACCGACCGAAGCGGGGGCCCAGTACTTC

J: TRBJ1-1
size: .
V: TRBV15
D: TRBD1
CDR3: CATSLRTGLNTEAFF
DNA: TGTGCCACCAGCTTAAGGACAGGGCTGAACACTGAAGCTTTCTTT

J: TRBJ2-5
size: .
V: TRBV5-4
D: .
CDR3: CASSGRGQETQYF
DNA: TGTGCCAGCAGCGGCCGTGGGCAAGAGACCCAGTACTTC

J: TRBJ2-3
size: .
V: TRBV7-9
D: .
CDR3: CASSLKLGQFPDTQYF
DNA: TGTGCCAGCAGCTTAAAACTAGGACAGTTCCCAGATACGCAGTATTTT

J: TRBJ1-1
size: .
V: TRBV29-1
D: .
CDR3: CSVSISNTEAFF
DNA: TGCAGCGTCTCGATCTCGAACACTGAAGCTTTCTTT

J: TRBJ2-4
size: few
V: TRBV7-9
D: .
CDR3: CASSLAVIQYF
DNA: TGTGCCAGCAGCTTAGCCGTTATTCAGTACTTC

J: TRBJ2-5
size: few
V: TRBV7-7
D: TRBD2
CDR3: CASSSQILAGQETQYF
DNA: TGTGCTAGCAGCTCCCAGATACTAGCGGGGCAAGAGACCCAGTACTTC

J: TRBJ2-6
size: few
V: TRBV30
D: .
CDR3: CAWSPKSSGANVLTF
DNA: TGTGCCTGGAGTCCGAAAAGCTCTGGGGCCAACGTCCTGACTTTC

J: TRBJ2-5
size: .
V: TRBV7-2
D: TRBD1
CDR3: CASSDSKGARETQYF
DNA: TGTGCCAGCAGCGACAGCAAGGGGGCAAGGGAGACCCAGTACTTC

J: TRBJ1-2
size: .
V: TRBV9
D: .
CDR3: CASTANYGYTF
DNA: TGTGCCAGCACAGCAAACTATGGCTACACCTTC

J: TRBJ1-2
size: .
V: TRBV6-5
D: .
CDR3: CASSYSSLDNYGYTF
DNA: TGTGCCAGCAGTTACTCGTCCTTGGATAACTATGGCTACACCTTC

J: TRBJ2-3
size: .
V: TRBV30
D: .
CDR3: CAAESGQFTDTQYF
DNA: TGTGCCGCGGAAAGTGGGCAGTTCACAGATACGCAGTATTTT

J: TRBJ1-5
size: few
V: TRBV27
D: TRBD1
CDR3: CASSGVQGDQPQHF
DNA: TGTGCCAGCAGTGGGGTACAGGGGGATCAGCCCCAGCATTTT

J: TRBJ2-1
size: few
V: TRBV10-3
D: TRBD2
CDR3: CAISGLAGTPENEQFF
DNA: TGTGCCATCAGTGGGTTAGCGGGGACACCCGAAAATGAGCAGTTCTTC

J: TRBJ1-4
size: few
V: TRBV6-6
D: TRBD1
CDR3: CASSTGQGGEKLFF
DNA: TGTGCCAGCAGTACGGGACAGGGCGGCGAAAAACTGTTTTTT

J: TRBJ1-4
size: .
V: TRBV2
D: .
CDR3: CASTSGDATNEKLFF
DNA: TGTGCCAGCACCTCTGGGGACGCAACTAATGAAAAACTGTTTTTT

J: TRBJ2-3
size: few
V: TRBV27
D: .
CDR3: CASSPSASRSTQYF
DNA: TGTGCCAGCTCCCCCTCCGCTTCGCGCAGTACGCAGTATTTT

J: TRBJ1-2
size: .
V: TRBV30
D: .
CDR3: CAEGQYGYTF
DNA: TGTGCTGAAGGACAGTATGGCTACACCTTC

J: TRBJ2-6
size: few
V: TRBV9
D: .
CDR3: CASSVRGGGANVLTF
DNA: TGTGCCAGCAGCGTGAGGGGTGGTGGGGCCAACGTCCTGACTTTC

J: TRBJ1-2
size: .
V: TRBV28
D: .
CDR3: CASSLRNYGYTF
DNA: TGTGCCAGCAGTTTAAGAAACTATGGCTACACCTTC

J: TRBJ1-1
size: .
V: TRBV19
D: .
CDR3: CASSTWQLQNTEAFF
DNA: TGTGCCAGTAGTACATGGCAACTCCAGAACACTGAAGCTTTCTTT

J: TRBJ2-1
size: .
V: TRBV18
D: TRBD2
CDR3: CASSPREISGLSYNEQFF
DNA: TGTGCCAGCTCACCACGGGAGATTAGCGGGCTCTCCTACAATGAGCAGTTCTTC

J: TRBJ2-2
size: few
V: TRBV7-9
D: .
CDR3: CASSSYGGRNTGELFF
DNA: TGTGCCAGCAGTTCATATGGGGGCCGGAACACCGGGGAGCTGTTTTTT

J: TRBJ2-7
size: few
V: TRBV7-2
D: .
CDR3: CASGGPSAYYEQYF
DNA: TGTGCCAGCGGGGGGCCTAGCGCGTACTACGAGCAGTACTTC

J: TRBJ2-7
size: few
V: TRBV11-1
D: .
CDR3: CASRSYDYYEQYF
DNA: TGTGCCAGCAGATCATATGATTACTACGAGCAGTACTTC

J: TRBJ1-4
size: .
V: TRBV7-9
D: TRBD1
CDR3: CASSSDRENEKLFF
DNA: TGTGCCAGCAGTTCGGACAGGGAGAATGAAAAACTGTTTTTT

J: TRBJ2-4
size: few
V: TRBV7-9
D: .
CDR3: CASSLAGGQKNIQYF
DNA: TGTGCCAGCAGCTTAGCGGGTGGACAGAAAAACATTCAGTACTTC

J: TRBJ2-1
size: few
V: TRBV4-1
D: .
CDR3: CASSLLQRASSYNEQFF
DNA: TGCGCCAGCAGCCTATTGCAGCGGGCCTCCTCCTACAATGAGCAGTTCTTC

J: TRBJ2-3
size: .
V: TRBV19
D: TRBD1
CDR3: CASRPTGVATDTQYF
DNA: TGTGCCAGCCGTCCGACAGGGGTGGCCACAGATACGCAGTATTTT

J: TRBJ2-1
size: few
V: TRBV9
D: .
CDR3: CASSAGITAGGEQFF
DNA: TGTGCCAGCAGCGCCGGGATAACGGCTGGTGGTGAGCAGTTCTTC

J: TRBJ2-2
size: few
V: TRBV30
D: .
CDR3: CAWSVGVGELFF
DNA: TGTGCCTGGAGTGTGGGGGTCGGGGAGCTGTTTTTT